What follows describes a single T cell receptor beta chain. This sample is drawn from a study of T-cell reconstitution after alpha-beta-depleted transplantation in children. The germline CDR1 and CDR2 sequences are SGHVS and FNYEAQ. This CDR3 is 15 amino acids long. The J segment lost 11 bases and the V segment lost 1 base, leaving 7 bases of the junction unmatched. Construction of the TCRbeta library involved unique molecular identifiers. TCRdb re-analysed the PCR reads in MiXCR, keeping a single row per CDR3 protein. Altogether some 70,000 distinct CDR3 sequences are present, about 7.3% being singletons, with the ten largest covering approximately 2.3%.

The chain is built from TRBV7-6 and TRBJ2-2; 10 bases match TRBD2. The sequence was collected from a human donor who donated a stem cell graft to a child with acute lymphoblastic leukemia. Sequenced here: PBMCs from the stem cell graft donor, sampled from the stem cell graft. The chain's CDR3 is CASSLVRLAGGELFF. Written as DNA, the CDR3 is TGTGCCAGCAGCTTAGTGAGACTAGCGGGCGGTGAGCTGTTTTTT.